The text below deals with one T cell receptor (beta chain). Its matching antigen is unknown. Trimming removed 6 bases from V and 0 bases from J, with 14 bases in between. CDR1 LNHDA and CDR2 SQIVND come from the germline V gene (reference sequence). The CDR3 length is 15 residues. This sample was included in a study of cytomegalovirus exposure and HLA in healthy donors. Findings and limits, study-wide: An analysis was carried out at a later point. It showed that HLA-associated TCR beta chains were more clonally expanded than equally common non-associated chains. Presence/absence analyses took donor sequencing depth as roughly uniform.

The PCR was carried out with 60 Vbeta primers and 13 Jbeta primers. Libraries were prepared by immunoSEQ multiplex PCR; TCRdb keeps only in-frame clonotypes and omits some of them. The sample contains about 170,000 clones, approximately 73% of which appear only once. Each donor was healthy, and each was a bone marrow donor. This TCR came from a woman younger than 30 in good health and CMV-seropositive. The rearrangement uses TRBV19 and TRBJ1-2, with D perhaps TRBD1 (6 bases). Sequencing was done on a sample of PBMCs. CDR3 protein: CASSPGVSANYGYTF. The CDR3 nucleotides read TGTGCCAGTAGCCCAGGGGTTTCAGCTAACTATGGCTACACCTTC.